This TCR beta chain was identified during a study of blood T cell repertoires in COVID-19 (dated by TCRdb to the early 2020s). Broadly, across the study: The collaborator samples originated in the United States, Italy and Spain and spanned the acute and convalescent phases of COVID-19. The prospective study material was composed of cDNA or gDNA derived from T cells, B-cell-depleted T cells, or PBMCs. Samples came from the ongoing ImmuneRACE study (first 160 participants) plus 1,254 subjects from 6 global collaborators. HLA class I and class II types, where available, came from metadata supplied by the sample provider rather than from assay-based typing. Subjects who had been exposed to COVID-19, were actively infected with it, or had recovered from it provided the deeply sampled blood TCRbeta repertoires that made up the dataset. Nearly every sample came with metadata listing a de-identified subject ID, COVID-19 status, age in years and sex. The repertoires were released in a freely available public database intended as a resource for research on the immune response to SARS-CoV-2. Paper-wide results and their limitations: The amount of clinical and demographic metadata varied by source and participant and was provided uncurated.

There are 16 amino acids in the CDR3, from cysteine to phenylalanine inclusive. Just CDR3 DNA is preserved here, 48 bases in frame from base 1. Via the germline V gene, CDR1 is MDHEN and CDR2 SYDVKM. Germline trimming amounts to 5 bases on V and 2 bases on J, with 8 as the count of junction bases outside the gene matches. In Seattle, one collaborating source enrolled patients while the infection was active and tracked those patients longitudinally over the course of disease. Collaborating institutions collected whole blood in K2EDTA tubes following their own protocols. For TCRbeta analysis, collaborators shipped samples in one of three forms: frozen whole blood, isolated PBMCs, or DNA extracted from either of those sample types. TCRbeta CDR3 regions were amplified from genomic DNA using the immunoSEQ Assay, a bias-controlled multiplex PCR. The paper's processing steps were these. Nucleated cell counts per sample were estimated from amplification of reference gene primers within the assay. To quantify the absolute abundance of each unique TCRbeta CDR3 rearrangement, sequence reads were collapsed and filtered. For each sample, productive Simpson clonality was calculated by taking the square root of Simpson's diversity index across productive rearrangements. The immuneACCESS repertoire file appears here via TCRdb, limited to in-frame rearrangements. These files lack a portion of the clones; in checked studies, under half of the deficit traces to unresolved V genes, and the cause of the others is not known. Clone size and the V and J calls come from that table; the DNA yielded D and trimming. For this sample the table gives approximately 200,000 clones, of which about 81% were detected only once. Jointly, the top ten make up about 11% of the sample.

Remarks on this clone: Its target antigen remains unknown. Base qualities were left out, and no much larger clone turns up one base away.

This receptor chain uses TRBV28 and TRBJ2-7, with 11 middle bases fitting TRBD2. Material for sequencing was peripheral blood. The TCR was taken from a woman older than 75 with COVID-19, enrolled during active disease. This receptor has the CDR3 CASSPRLAGTTYEQYF. The nucleotides are TGTGCCAGCAGTCCAAGACTAGCGGGGACTACCTACGAGCAGTACTTC.